This T cell receptor (beta chain) was captured in a study of blood T cells in healthy people across ages. Trimming stripped 3 bases from V and 10 bases from J, with 13 bases between. CDR3 length: 12 amino acids. The germline V gene has CDR1 SGHAT and CDR2 FQNNGV. Together with a sample-barcoded 5' primer, a J-beta primer mix was included in a second PCR lasting roughly 6 to 12 cycles. One entry per CDR3 protein, called by TCRdb with MiXCR from the 5' RACE reads. This sample yields roughly 2 million distinct CDR3 sequences, of which 49% are seen a single time; approximately 2.1% belongs to the top ten.

The rearrangement links TRBV11-2 to TRBJ2-7; no definite D call. The receptor was isolated from a woman aged 40-49 years in good health. Sample: blood. CDR3 loop: CASSFFVESQYF. In nucleotides, the CDR3 is TGTGCCAGCAGCTTCTTTGTGGAGTCCCAGTACTTC.